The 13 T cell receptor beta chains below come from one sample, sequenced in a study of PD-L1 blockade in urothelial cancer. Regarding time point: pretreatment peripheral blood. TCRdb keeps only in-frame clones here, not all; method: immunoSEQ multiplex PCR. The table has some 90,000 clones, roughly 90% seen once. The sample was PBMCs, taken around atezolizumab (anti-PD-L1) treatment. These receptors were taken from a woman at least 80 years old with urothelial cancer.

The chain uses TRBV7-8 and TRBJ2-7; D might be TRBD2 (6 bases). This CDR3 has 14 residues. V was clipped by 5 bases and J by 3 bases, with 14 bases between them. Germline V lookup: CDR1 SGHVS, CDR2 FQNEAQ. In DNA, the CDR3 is TGTGCCAGCAGCAAACGGGGGAGATACTACGAGCAGTACTTC. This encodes CASSKRGRYYEQYF.

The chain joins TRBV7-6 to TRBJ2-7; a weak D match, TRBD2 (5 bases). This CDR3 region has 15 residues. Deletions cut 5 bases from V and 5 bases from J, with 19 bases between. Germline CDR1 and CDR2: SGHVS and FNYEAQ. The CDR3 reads CASSPLRAKWDEQYF. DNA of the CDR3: TGTGCCAGCAGCCCTTTGAGGGCTAAGTGGGACGAGCAGTACTTC. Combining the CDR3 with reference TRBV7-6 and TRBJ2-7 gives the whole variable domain GAGVSQSPRYKVTKRGQDVALRCDPISGHVSLYWYRQALGQGPEFLTYFNYEAQQDKSGLPNDRFSAERPEGSISTLTIQRTEQRDSAMYRCASSPLRAKWDEQYFGPGTRLTVT.

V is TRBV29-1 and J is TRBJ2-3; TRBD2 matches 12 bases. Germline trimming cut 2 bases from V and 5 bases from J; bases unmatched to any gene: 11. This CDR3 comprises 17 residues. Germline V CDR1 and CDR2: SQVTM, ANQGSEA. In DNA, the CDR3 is TGCAGCGTTGAACCCAGGGTCCTAGCGGGGGGGGGAGATACGCAGTATTTT. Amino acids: CSVEPRVLAGGGDTQYF.

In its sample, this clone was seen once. CDR3 in amino acids: CAISESGQGVFQPQHF. The CDR3 DNA follows: TGTGCCATCAGTGAGTCTGGACAGGGGGTCTTTCAGCCCCAGCATTTT. The genes are TRBV10-3 and TRBJ1-5, with 10 bases aligning to TRBD1. The CDR3 consists of 16 residues. From germline, CDR1 is ENHRY and CDR2 SYGVKD. The V and J ends lost 0 bases and 6 bases, in that order; junction bases with no gene match: 5.

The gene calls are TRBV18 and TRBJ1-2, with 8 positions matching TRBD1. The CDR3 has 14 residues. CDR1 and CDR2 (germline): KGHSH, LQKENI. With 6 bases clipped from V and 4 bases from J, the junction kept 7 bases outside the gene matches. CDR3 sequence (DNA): TGTGCCAGCTCGCGCGACAGGGGCAGCTATGGCTACACCTTC. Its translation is CASSRDRGSYGYTF.

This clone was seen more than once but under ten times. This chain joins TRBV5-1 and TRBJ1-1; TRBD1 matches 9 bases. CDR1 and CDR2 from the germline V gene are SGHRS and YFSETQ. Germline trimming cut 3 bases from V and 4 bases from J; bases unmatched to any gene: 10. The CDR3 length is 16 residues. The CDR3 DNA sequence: TGCGCCAGCAGCTGGGTCTCGACAGGGGGTAGCACTGAAGCTTTCTTT. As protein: CASSWVSTGGSTEAFF. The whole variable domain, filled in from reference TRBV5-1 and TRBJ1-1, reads KAGVTQTPRYLIKTRGQQVTLSCSPISGHRSVSWYQQTPGQGLQFLFEYFSETQRNKGNFPGRFSGRQFSNSRSEMNVSTLELGDSALYLCASSWVSTGGSTEAFFGQGTRLTVV.

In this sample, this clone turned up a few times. This CDR3 is CASSKAVSGRAPYNEQFF. The CDR3 DNA reads as TGTGCCAGCAGCAAAGCGGTAAGCGGGAGGGCCCCCTACAATGAGCAGTTCTTC. The rearrangement uses TRBV21-1 and TRBJ2-1; TRBD2 was called by the table and not checked on the DNA. TRBV21-1 represents a pseudogene. The CDR3 length is 18 residues.

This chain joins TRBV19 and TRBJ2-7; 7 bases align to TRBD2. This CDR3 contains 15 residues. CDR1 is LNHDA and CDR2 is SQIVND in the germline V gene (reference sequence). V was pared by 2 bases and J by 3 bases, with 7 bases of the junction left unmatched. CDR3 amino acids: CASSIISGTYYEQYF. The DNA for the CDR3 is TGTGCCAGTAGTATAATCAGCGGGACCTACTACGAGCAGTACTTC.

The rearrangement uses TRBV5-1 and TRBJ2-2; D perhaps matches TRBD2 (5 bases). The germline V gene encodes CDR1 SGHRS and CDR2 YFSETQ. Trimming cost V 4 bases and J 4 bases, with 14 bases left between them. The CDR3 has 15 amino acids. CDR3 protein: CASSTSVGGTGELFF. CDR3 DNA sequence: TGCGCCAGCAGCACTTCCGTAGGAGGCACCGGGGAGCTGTTTTTT.

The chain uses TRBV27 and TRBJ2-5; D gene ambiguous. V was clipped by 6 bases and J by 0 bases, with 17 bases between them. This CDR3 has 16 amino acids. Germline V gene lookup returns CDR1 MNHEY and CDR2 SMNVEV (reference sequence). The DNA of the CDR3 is TGTGCCAGCAGCCCAGGCTTCCAGTACAACCAAGAGACCCAGTACTTC. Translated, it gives CASSPGFQYNQETQYF.

This CDR3 is CASRSNRASGNTIYF. In DNA form, the CDR3 reads TGCGCCAGCAGAAGTAACAGGGCCTCTGGAAACACCATATATTTT. This chain links TRBV5-1 with TRBJ1-3; D perhaps matches TRBD1 (6 bases). Germline V gene sequence: CDR1 SGHRS, CDR2 YFSETQ. The CDR3 extends over 15 amino acids. The ends were cut back, 5 bases at V and 0 bases at J, with 12 bases in the middle. The whole variable domain, remainder taken from reference TRBV5-1 and TRBJ1-3, is KAGVTQTPRYLIKTRGQQVTLSCSPISGHRSVSWYQQTPGQGLQFLFEYFSETQRNKGNFPGRFSGRQFSNSRSEMNVSTLELGDSALYLCASRSNRASGNTIYFGEGSWLTVV.

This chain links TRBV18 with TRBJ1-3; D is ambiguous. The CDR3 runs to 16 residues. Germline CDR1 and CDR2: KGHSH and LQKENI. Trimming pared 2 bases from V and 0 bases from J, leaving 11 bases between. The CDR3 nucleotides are TGTGCCAGCTCACCATCGGACTTTTCCTCTGGAAACACCATATATTTT. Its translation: CASSPSDFSSGNTIYF. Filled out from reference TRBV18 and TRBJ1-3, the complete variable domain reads NAGVMQNPRHLVRRRGQEARLRCSPMKGHSHVYWYRQLPEEGLKFMVYLQKENIIDESGMPKERFSAEFPKEGPSILRIQQVVRGDSAAYFCASSPSDFSSGNTIYFGEGSWLTVV.

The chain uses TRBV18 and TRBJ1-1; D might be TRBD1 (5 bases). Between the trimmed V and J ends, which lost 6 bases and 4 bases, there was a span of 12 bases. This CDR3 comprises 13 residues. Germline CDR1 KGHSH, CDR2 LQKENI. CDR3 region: CASSPRGGTEAFF. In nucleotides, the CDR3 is TGTGCCAGCTCCCCCCGGGGGGGCACTGAAGCTTTCTTT.